This TCR beta chain was captured by sequencing in a study of OX40 agonist ivuxolimab in advanced cancers. Study details: Hepatocellular carcinoma, melanoma, renal cell or head and neck cancer occurred in dose-escalation patients. Whole-study results and caveats: Near-lowest levels of clonal expansion characterized partial responders at 0.1-3.0 mg/kg. Doses of 0.1 to 3.0 mg/kg were accompanied by clonal expansion of CD4+ and CD8+ blood T cells by week 6.

Profiled with immunoSEQ multiplex PCR; TCRdb holds only in-frame clones, not every one. This sample has more than 45,000 clones; roughly 84% occur once, and the top ten carry approximately 1.5%. CDR3 length: 16 residues. The V gene lost 0 bases and the J gene lost 2 bases, with 13 bases spanning the gap. The V gene's germline CDR1 is SGHRS and CDR2 YFSETQ. Concerning this clone itself: Its antigen is unknown.

The V call is TRBV5-1, the J call TRBJ2-3; maybe TRBD1 (6 bases). The sequence was collected from an adult with an advanced solid tumor such as melanoma, head and neck, liver or kidney cancer. Sequencing was performed on CD4+ or CD8+ T cells sorted from blood, taken in a trial of the OX40 agonist ivuxolimab. This CDR3 is CASSLAMTGFTDTQYF. In nucleotides, the CDR3 is TGCGCCAGCAGCTTGGCCATGACAGGCTTCACAGATACGCAGTATTTT.